This entry is about one T cell receptor beta chain. These data are taken from a study of cytotoxic CD8 clonotypes in ibrutinib-treated CLL. There are 12 residues in the CDR3. Looked up from germline, CDR1 is SQVTM and CDR2 is ANQGSEA. The V gene lost 6 bases and the J gene lost 3 bases, with 12 bases spanning the gap. Sequenced by immunoSEQ multiplex PCR; TCRdb stores in-frame clones only, minus some. The data hold 95,000 to 100,000 clones, with around 73% observed a single time. The sequenced sample was PBMCs, obtained after 12 months of ibrutinib treatment. The chain uses TRBV29-1 and TRBJ2-7, with D perhaps matching TRBD1 (6 bases). The TCR originated in a human donor with chronic lymphocytic leukemia. This CDR3 is CSVQTGGYEQYF. The DNA for the CDR3 is TGCAGCGTGCAGACAGGAGGCTACGAGCAGTACTTC.